A single sample is the source of the 2 T cell receptor beta chains below, sequenced in a study of OX40 agonist ivuxolimab in advanced cancers. Library construction relied on the immunoSEQ multiplex PCR assay. The source is immuneACCESS, and TCRdb retained only in-frame sequences with V and J called. Part of the clones is not carried over; for the studies checked, unresolved V genes explain less than half of this, and the remainder is unexplained. Across this sample there are just over 90,000 clones, with approximately 92% seen only once. 3% to 4% of the sample is taken by the ten largest. The starting material was CD4+ or CD8+ T cells sorted from blood, obtained in a trial of the OX40 agonist ivuxolimab. These receptor sequences come from an adult with an advanced solid tumor such as melanoma, head and neck, liver or kidney cancer.

The V call is TRBV5-4, the J call TRBJ2-7; TRBD1 is a possible D gene (6 bases). The V and J ends lost 3 bases and 6 bases respectively, with 13 bases between them. Germline V gene data show CDR1 as SGHNT and CDR2 as YYREEE (reference sequence). The CDR3 runs 13 residues. The CDR3 protein is CASSSTGSGEQYF. In DNA form, the CDR3 reads TGTGCCAGCAGCTCTACAGGGTCGGGCGAGCAGTACTTC.

The V call is TRBV6-6, the J call TRBJ2-7, with TRBD2 matching 7 bases. The CDR3 covers 14 residues. Germline loops: CDR1 MNHNY, CDR2 SVGAGI (reference sequence). J was trimmed by 2 bases and V by 6 bases; bases with no gene match: 7. The CDR3 sequence is CASSPGSGAYEQYF. As DNA, the CDR3 is TGTGCCAGCAGCCCCGGCAGCGGGGCCTACGAGCAGTACTTC.